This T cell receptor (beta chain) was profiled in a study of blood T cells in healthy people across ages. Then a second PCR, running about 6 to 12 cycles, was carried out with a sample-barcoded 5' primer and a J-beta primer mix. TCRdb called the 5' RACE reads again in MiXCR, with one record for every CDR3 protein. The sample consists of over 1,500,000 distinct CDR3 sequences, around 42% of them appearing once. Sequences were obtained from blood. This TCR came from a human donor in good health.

The CDR3, as DNA: TGCAGTGCGGCCTCGGGACAGGGCAGTAGTACTGAAGCTTTCTTT. Translating gives CSAASGQGSSTEAFF. V usage is TRBV20-1 and J usage is TRBJ1-1; TRBD1 agrees at 9 bases. Germline CDR1 reads DFQATT; CDR2 reads SNEGSKA (reference sequence). CDR3 size: 15 residues. The trim removed 6 bases at V and 5 bases at J, leaving 13 bases unmatched.